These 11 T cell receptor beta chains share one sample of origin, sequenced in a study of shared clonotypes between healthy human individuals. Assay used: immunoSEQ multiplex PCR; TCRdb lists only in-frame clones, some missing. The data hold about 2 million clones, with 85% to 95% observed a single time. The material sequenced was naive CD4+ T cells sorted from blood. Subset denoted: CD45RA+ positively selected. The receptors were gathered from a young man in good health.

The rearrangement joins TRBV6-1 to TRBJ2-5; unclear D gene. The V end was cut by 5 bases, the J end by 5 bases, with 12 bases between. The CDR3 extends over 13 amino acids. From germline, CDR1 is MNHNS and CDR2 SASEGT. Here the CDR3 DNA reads TGTGCCAGCAGTCGAGACATAGGGGAGACCCAGTACTTC. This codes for CASSRDIGETQYF.

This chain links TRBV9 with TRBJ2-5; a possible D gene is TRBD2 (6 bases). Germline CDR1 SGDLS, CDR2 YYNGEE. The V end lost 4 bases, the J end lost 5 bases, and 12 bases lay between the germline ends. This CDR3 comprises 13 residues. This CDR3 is CASSLQEGETQYF. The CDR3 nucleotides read TGTGCCAGCAGCTTACAGGAGGGGGAGACCCAGTACTTC.

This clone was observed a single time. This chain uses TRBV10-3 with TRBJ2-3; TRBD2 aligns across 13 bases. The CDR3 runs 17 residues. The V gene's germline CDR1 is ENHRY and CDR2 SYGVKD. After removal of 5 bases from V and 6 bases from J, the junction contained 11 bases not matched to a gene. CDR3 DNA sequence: TGTGCCATCAGTCGGATAACTAGCGGGGGGGCTTTGGATACGCAGTATTTT. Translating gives CAISRITSGGALDTQYF.

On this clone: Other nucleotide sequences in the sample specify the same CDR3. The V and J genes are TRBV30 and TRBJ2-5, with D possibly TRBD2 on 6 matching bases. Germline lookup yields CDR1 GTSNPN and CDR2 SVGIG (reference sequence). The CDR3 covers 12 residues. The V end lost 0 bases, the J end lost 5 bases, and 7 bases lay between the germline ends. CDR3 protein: CAWSVRGETQYF. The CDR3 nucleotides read TGTGCCTGGAGTGTACGGGGGGAGACCCAGTACTTC.

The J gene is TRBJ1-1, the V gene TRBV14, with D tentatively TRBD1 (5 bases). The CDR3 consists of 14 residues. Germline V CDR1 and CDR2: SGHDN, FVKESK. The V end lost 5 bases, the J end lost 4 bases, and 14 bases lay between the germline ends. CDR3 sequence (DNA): TGTGCCAGCAGCTCAAGGTCGAGGGGCACTGAAGCTTTCTTT. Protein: CASSSRSRGTEAFF.

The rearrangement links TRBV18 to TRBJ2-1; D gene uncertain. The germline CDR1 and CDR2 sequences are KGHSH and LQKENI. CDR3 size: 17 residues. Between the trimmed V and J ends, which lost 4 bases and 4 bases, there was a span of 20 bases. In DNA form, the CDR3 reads TGTGCCAGCTCACAAAGTAGCTCAGAGGCTTGGTACAATGAGCAGTTCTTC. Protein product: CASSQSSSEAWYNEQFF.

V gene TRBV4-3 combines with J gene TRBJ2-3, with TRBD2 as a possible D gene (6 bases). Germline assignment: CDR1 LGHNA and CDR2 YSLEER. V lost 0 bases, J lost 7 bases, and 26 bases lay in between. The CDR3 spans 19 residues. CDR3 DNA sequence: TGCGCCAGCAGCCAAGAGTTGTTCCTCCGGGACTTCGAGATCTATACGCAGTATTTT. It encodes CASSQELFLRDFEIYTQYF.

The CDR3, as DNA: TGTGCCAGTAGTATCTATCAGGGGGCCTACGAGCAGTACTTC. This encodes CASSIYQGAYEQYF. This chain links TRBV19 with TRBJ2-7; the match to TRBD1 covers 7 bases. Germline CDR1 is LNHDA and CDR2 is SQIVND (reference sequence). The CDR3 has 14 amino acids. Trimming cost V 3 bases and J 2 bases; bases outside gene matches: 4.

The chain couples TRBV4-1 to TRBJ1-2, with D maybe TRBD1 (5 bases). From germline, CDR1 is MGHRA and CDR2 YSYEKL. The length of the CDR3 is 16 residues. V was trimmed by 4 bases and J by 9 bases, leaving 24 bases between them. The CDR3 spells CASSPGWQTGVFSYTF. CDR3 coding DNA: TGCGCCAGCAGCCCCGGATGGCAGACGGGGGTATTCAGCTACACCTTC.

The DNA of the CDR3 is TGCGCCAGCAGCCAAGACAGGGGGCGAGAACAGCCCCAGCATTTT. Residues: CASSQDRGREQPQHF. J is TRBJ1-5 and V is TRBV4-1; 8 bases line up with TRBD1. Germline V CDR1 and CDR2: MGHRA, YSYEKL. V lost 0 bases to trimming and J lost 7 bases; unmatched junction nucleotides: 5. The CDR3 length is 15 residues.

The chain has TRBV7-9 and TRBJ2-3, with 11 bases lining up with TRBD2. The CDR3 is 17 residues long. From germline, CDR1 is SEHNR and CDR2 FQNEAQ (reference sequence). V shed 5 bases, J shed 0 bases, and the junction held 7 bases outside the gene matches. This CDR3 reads CASSKRTSGSSTDTQYF. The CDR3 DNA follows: TGTGCCAGCAGCAAACGGACTAGCGGGTCTAGCACAGATACGCAGTATTTT.